Listed below are T cell receptor beta chains from one sample, sequenced in a study of T cell responses to AZD1222 COVID-19 vaccine. Sequencing used immunoSEQ multiplex PCR; TCRdb keeps in-frame clones, though not all of them. Among more than 110,000 clones listed, 92% were seen once. The specimen was peripheral blood, collected 28 days after the second AZD1222 dose. Every receptor here comes from an adult who received the AZD1222 COVID-19 vaccine. Both conserved end residues are trimmed from each CDR3. D genes are given only for firm matches.

>TRBV4-1|TRBJ1-5|NA
ASSLNEGPPLSNQPQH
>TRBV4-3|TRBJ1-2|NA
ASSQDLLEPYGYT
>TRBV6-5|TRBJ2-7|NA
ASSYGTFGEQY
>TRBV29-1|TRBJ1-2|NA
STKRMRGSDYGYT
>TRBV6-5|TRBJ2-5|TRBD2
ASSYSGRALFETQY
>TRBV18|TRBJ1-1|NA
ASSPRGGRDTEAF
>TRBV27|TRBJ1-5|TRBD1
ASSASRGPAQPQH
>TRBV6-5|TRBJ2-2|TRBD1
ASRGQGAGTGELF
>TRBV24-1|TRBJ2-1|NA
ATSPGPPVNEQF
>TRBV28|TRBJ1-1|NA
ASMVRNTEAF
>TRBV5-4|TRBJ2-5|NA
ASSLVGHGETQY
>TRBV28|TRBJ2-7|TRBD2
ASSFRWASGRASGSYEQY
>TRBV19|TRBJ1-1|NA
ASRTDPASTEAF
>TRBV19|TRBJ1-1|TRBD1
ASSLPGQGPWGTEAF
>TRBV7-9|TRBJ2-3|NA
ASSLGTAYEDIEEDTQY
>TRBV27|TRBJ1-1|NA
ASSSSPPRGPDTEAF
>TRBV21-1|TRBJ1-2|NA
ASSKGRFNYGYT
>TRBV9|TRBJ2-7|NA
ASSVFPVTYEQY
>TRBV5-1|TRBJ1-1|NA
ASSSGRVAF
>TRBV5-1|TRBJ1-1|NA
ASSLWGPNTEAF
>TRBV11-2|TRBJ2-3|NA
ASSRERGLFDTQY
>TRBV27|TRBJ2-7|NA
ASRTQGAVSYEQY
>TRBV18|TRBJ1-2|NA
ASSPRREGLGYT
>TRBV20-1|TRBJ2-1|TRBD2
SASKMGRGRAHEQF
>TRBV18|TRBJ2-7|NA
ASSPPAQGKYEQY
>TRBV5-1|TRBJ1-1|NA
ASSLAGEEWAF
>TRBV9|TRBJ1-1|NA
ASRPAGVNTEAF
>TRBV28|TRBJ1-6|TRBD1
ASIPTTGFSPLH
>TRBV7-8|TRBJ1-5|NA
ASSRQGTANNQPQH
>TRBV20-1|TRBJ2-3|TRBD2
SASRTSGRTDTQY
>TRBV10-1|TRBJ2-3|TRBD2
ASSESREGGHTQY
>TRBV3-1/TRBV3-2|TRBJ1-2|NA
ASSQVDYGYT
>TRBV9|TRBJ2-2|NA
ASSPTGTYTGELF
>TRBV6-4|TRBJ1-4|NA
ASRTNVGKLF
>TRBV5-8|TRBJ1-5|NA
ASSLEAGPVFSNQPQH
>TRBV7-3|TRBJ1-2|NA
ASSPRERAGYT
>TRBV19|TRBJ1-2|TRBD1
ASSITSGTGDGYT
>TRBV6-2/TRBV6-3|TRBJ1-5|NA
ASSYSMRSNQPQH
>TRBV6-5|TRBJ1-5|TRBD1
ASRGQVDNQPQH
>TRBV30|TRBJ1-1|NA
AWSGSLMNTEAF
>TRBV7-8|TRBJ1-5|NA
ASSSSQGQPQH
>TRBV19|TRBJ2-4|TRBD2
ASRGTSGRAKNIQY
>TRBV29-1|TRBJ2-2|NA
SVDSANTGELF
>TRBV7-2|TRBJ2-3|TRBD2
ASSLRLASWDTQY